This is a list of T cell receptor beta chains from one sample in a study of blood T cells in healthy people across ages. From the 5' RACE reads, TCRdb called clonotypes with MiXCR, one entry per CDR3 protein. The data show 710,000 or so distinct CDR3 sequences, about 20% seen once. Sequenced material: blood. The receptors stem from a man in his 70s in good health. CDR3s include the opening cysteine and the closing phenylalanine or tryptophan. Each record gives: CDR3 protein, CDR3 DNA, D gene, CDR3 length, clone size, J gene, V gene. A D gene is named only where the DNA matches it firmly. Size tells how often a clone was seen (once, few, many) or the class of an expanded clone, and some rows leave it out.

cdr3_aa: CASSLGGLSNIQYF; cdr3_nt: TGTGCCAGCAGCTTGGGGGGCCTCAGTAACATTCAGTACTTC; d_call: -; cdr3_length: 14; clone_size: few; j_call: TRBJ2-4; v_call: TRBV7-2
cdr3_aa: CASNHRNNEQFF; cdr3_nt: TGTGCCAGCAACCACAGGAACAATGAGCAGTTCTTC; d_call: -; cdr3_length: 12; clone_size: many; j_call: TRBJ2-1; v_call: TRBV11-1
cdr3_aa: CSARRGFATNEKLFF; cdr3_nt: TGCAGTGCGCGGAGAGGTTTTGCAACTAATGAAAAACTGTTTTTT; d_call: -; cdr3_length: 15; clone_size: many; j_call: TRBJ1-4; v_call: TRBV20-1
cdr3_aa: CASSLEGSLDEQYF; cdr3_nt: TGCGCCAGCAGCTTGGAAGGCAGCCTCGACGAGCAGTACTTC; d_call: -; cdr3_length: 14; clone_size: -; j_call: TRBJ2-7; v_call: TRBV5-1
cdr3_aa: CASSPGIAGSMGVIEQYF; cdr3_nt: TGTGCCAGCAGCCCCGGGATAGCGGGTAGTATGGGTGTAATCGAGCAGTACTTC; d_call: TRBD2; cdr3_length: 18; clone_size: few; j_call: TRBJ2-7; v_call: TRBV9
cdr3_aa: CASSPQWGRVLGAFF; cdr3_nt: TGTGCCAGCAGTCCCCAGTGGGGGCGAGTCCTGGGAGCTTTCTTT; d_call: -; cdr3_length: 15; clone_size: -; j_call: TRBJ1-1; v_call: TRBV27
cdr3_aa: CASSYGIGPTQYF; cdr3_nt: TGTGCCAGCAGTTACGGTATTGGTCCAACCCAGTACTTC; d_call: -; cdr3_length: 13; clone_size: few; j_call: TRBJ2-5; v_call: TRBV6-2/TRBV6-3
cdr3_aa: CSAREGFRIDTQYF; cdr3_nt: TGCAGTGCTAGAGAGGGGTTTCGGATTGATACGCAGTATTTT; d_call: -; cdr3_length: 14; clone_size: few; j_call: TRBJ2-3; v_call: TRBV20-1
cdr3_aa: CASSLHGGLWETQYF; cdr3_nt: TGTGCCAGCAGCTTACACGGGGGCCTTTGGGAGACCCAGTACTTC; d_call: -; cdr3_length: 15; clone_size: many; j_call: TRBJ2-5; v_call: TRBV7-9
cdr3_aa: CASRGQGIEKLFF; cdr3_nt: TGTGCCAGCCGTGGACAGGGAATAGAAAAACTGTTTTTT; d_call: TRBD1; cdr3_length: 13; clone_size: -; j_call: TRBJ1-4; v_call: TRBV27
cdr3_aa: CASSLGGGAWNEQFF; cdr3_nt: TGCGCCAGCAGCTTGGGAGGGGGGGCTTGGAATGAGCAGTTCTTC; d_call: -; cdr3_length: 15; clone_size: -; j_call: TRBJ2-1; v_call: TRBV5-1
cdr3_aa: CASSLGWTGNTIYF; cdr3_nt: TGCGCCAGCAGCTTGGGATGGACTGGAAACACCATATATTTT; d_call: -; cdr3_length: 14; clone_size: few; j_call: TRBJ1-3; v_call: TRBV5-1
cdr3_aa: CASKTLAGRSDTQYF; cdr3_nt: TGTGCCAGCAAAACACTAGCGGGAAGGTCAGATACGCAGTATTTT; d_call: TRBD2; cdr3_length: 15; clone_size: few; j_call: TRBJ2-3; v_call: TRBV12-3/TRBV12-4
cdr3_aa: CASSHGARVGDTQYF; cdr3_nt: TGTGCCAGCAGCCATGGGGCCCGGGTAGGAGATACGCAGTATTTT; d_call: -; cdr3_length: 15; clone_size: -; j_call: TRBJ2-3; v_call: TRBV3-1
cdr3_aa: CASSQDRVAANTDTQYF; cdr3_nt: TGCGCCAGCAGCCAAGACAGGGTAGCGGCGAACACAGATACGCAGTATTTT; d_call: -; cdr3_length: 17; clone_size: few; j_call: TRBJ2-3; v_call: TRBV4-1
cdr3_aa: CASSVRGGLFDEQFF; cdr3_nt: TGTGCCAGCAGCGTGCGGGGGGGCCTTTTTGATGAGCAGTTCTTC; d_call: TRBD2; cdr3_length: 15; clone_size: -; j_call: TRBJ2-1; v_call: TRBV9
cdr3_aa: CASSSRGAGGDTQYF; cdr3_nt: TGTGCCAGCAGCTCCCGCGGGGCCGGCGGAGATACGCAGTATTTT; d_call: -; cdr3_length: 15; clone_size: few; j_call: TRBJ2-3; v_call: TRBV11-2
cdr3_aa: CASRLTWDTEAFF; cdr3_nt: TGTGCCAGCAGGCTGACCTGGGACACTGAAGCTTTCTTT; d_call: -; cdr3_length: 13; clone_size: -; j_call: TRBJ1-1; v_call: TRBV12-3/TRBV12-4
cdr3_aa: CASSSPGLHTYNEQFF; cdr3_nt: TGTGCCAGCAGCTCACCGGGACTACATACTTACAATGAGCAGTTCTTC; d_call: TRBD2; cdr3_length: 16; clone_size: -; j_call: TRBJ2-1; v_call: TRBV7-3
cdr3_aa: CASSFGANTEAFF; cdr3_nt: TGCGCCAGCAGCTTTGGGGCTAACACTGAAGCTTTCTTT; d_call: -; cdr3_length: 13; clone_size: many; j_call: TRBJ1-1; v_call: TRBV5-1
cdr3_aa: CASSLGTGAYNEKLFF; cdr3_nt: TGTGCCAGCAGCCTAGGGACAGGCGCTTATAATGAAAAACTGTTTTTT; d_call: TRBD1; cdr3_length: 16; clone_size: few; j_call: TRBJ1-4; v_call: TRBV14
cdr3_aa: CATSRGGLETQYF; cdr3_nt: TGTGCCACCAGCAGGGGCGGTCTCGAGACCCAGTACTTC; d_call: -; cdr3_length: 13; clone_size: few; j_call: TRBJ2-5; v_call: TRBV15